The 16 T cell receptor beta chains given below trace back to one sample, sequenced in a study of blood T cell repertoires in COVID-19. Clones were sequenced by immunoSEQ multiplex PCR, and TCRdb holds only the in-frame ones, with some missing. Of around 260,000 clones in the sample, 75% to 90% were seen once. Sequencing was performed on peripheral blood. These receptors came from a woman between 40 and 55 years old who had recovered from COVID-19.

The V and J genes are TRBV5-4 and TRBJ1-1, with D unclear. CDR1 and CDR2 from the germline V gene are SGHNT and YYREEE (reference sequence). This CDR3 is built from 15 residues. The V and J ends lost 4 bases and 3 bases respectively, with 16 bases between them. The CDR3 here is CASSPGGNGDTEAFF. As DNA, the CDR3 is TGTGCCAGCAGCCCCGGCGGGAACGGGGACACTGAAGCTTTCTTT. Using reference TRBV5-4 and TRBJ1-1 for the parts outside the CDR3, the full variable domain is ETGVTQSPTHLIKTRGQQVTLRCSSQSGHNTVSWYQQALGQGPQFIFQYYREEENGRGNFPPRFSGLQFPNYSSELNVNALELDDSALYLCASSPGGNGDTEAFFGQGTRLTVV.

The V call is TRBV5-4, the J call TRBJ2-7; D unresolved. This CDR3 comprises 14 residues. The germline V and J ends were trimmed by 3 bases and 4 bases, with 14 bases remaining between them. CDR1 is SGHNT, CDR2 YYREEE, per germline (reference sequence). The CDR3 bases are TGTGCCAGCAGCTCGAGTTCAGGATTTTACGAGCAGTACTTC. Amino acid sequence: CASSSSSGFYEQYF.

The chain recombines TRBV15 with TRBJ1-4; D unclear. Germline assignment: CDR1 LNHNV and CDR2 YYDKDF (reference sequence). V lost 0 bases to trimming and J lost 4 bases, with 12 bases between them. CDR3 length: 16 residues. CDR3 in DNA: TGTGCCACCAGCAGAGATTCCGCGTCACTTAATGAAAAACTGTTTTTT. This encodes CATSRDSASLNEKLFF.

This chain uses TRBV13 with TRBJ2-7; 7 bases line up with TRBD1. Looked up from germline, CDR1 is PRHDT and CDR2 is FYEKMQ (reference sequence). The CDR3 spans 16 residues. J lost 2 bases, V lost 1 base, and 8 bases had no gene match. The DNA of the CDR3 is TGTGCCAGCAGCTTAGTAAGGGGGCTTTCCACCTACGAGCAGTACTTC. Residues: CASSLVRGLSTYEQYF. The whole variable domain, remainder taken from reference TRBV13 and TRBJ2-7, is AAGVIQSPRHLIKEKRETATLKCYPIPRHDTVYWYQQGPGQDPQFLISFYEKMQSDKGSIPDRFSAQQFSDYHSELNMSSLELGDSALYFCASSLVRGLSTYEQYFGPGTRLTVT.

The chain recombines TRBV7-9 with TRBJ2-2; TRBD2 matches at 14 bases. From germline, CDR1 is SEHNR and CDR2 FQNEAQ (reference sequence). The CDR3 length is 18 residues. Trimming cost V 4 bases and J 1 base; bases outside gene matches: 5. The CDR3, as DNA: TGTGCCAGCAGCTCCGGACTAGCGGGAGGTATGAACACCGGGGAGCTGTTTTTT. This translates into CASSSGLAGGMNTGELFF.

J is TRBJ2-1 and V is TRBV9; 10 bases are a match to TRBD2. V lost 3 bases and J lost 8; bases outside the gene matches: 8. The CDR3 sequence is 15 residues long. Germline values: CDR1 SGDLS, CDR2 YYNGEE. For the CDR3, the DNA is TGTGCCAGCAGCGCCAGCGGGAGGGTTACGGATGAGCAGTTCTTC. Its translation: CASSASGRVTDEQFF.

The J gene is TRBJ1-1, the V gene TRBV19; D not resolved. The CDR3 is made up of 14 amino acids. V was clipped by 8 bases and J by 1 base, with 14 bases between them. Germline V lookup: CDR1 LNHDA, CDR2 SQIVND (reference sequence). CDR3 in DNA: TGTGCCAGTTACACGGGAAACGGGAACACTGAAGCTTTCTTT. Protein: CASYTGNGNTEAFF.

The V and J genes are TRBV29-1 and TRBJ1-1; D perhaps matches TRBD1 (6 bases). The CDR3 sequence is 15 residues long. Between the trimmed V and J ends, which lost 0 bases and 1 base, there was a span of 12 bases. Germline V gene lookup returns CDR1 SQVTM and CDR2 ANQGSEA. The CDR3 sequence is CSVEDLPGANTEAFF. Written as DNA, the CDR3 is TGCAGCGTTGAAGATCTACCAGGGGCGAACACTGAAGCTTTCTTT.

The genes are TRBV24-1 and TRBJ2-1, with 9 positions matching TRBD2. With 3 bases clipped from V and 0 bases from J, the junction kept 5 bases outside the gene matches. Germline values: CDR1 KGHDR, CDR2 SFDVKD. The CDR3 runs 17 residues. CDR3 sequence: CATSDQRSGSSYNEQFF. For the CDR3, the DNA is TGTGCCACCAGTGATCAGCGTAGCGGGAGCTCCTACAATGAGCAGTTCTTC.

As to this clone: A junction boundary mismatches the germline segment, possibly from a read error. The chain recombines TRBV30 with TRBJ1-3, with D possibly TRBD1 on 5 matching bases. From germline, CDR1 is GTSNPN and CDR2 SVGIG (reference sequence). The CDR3 runs to 12 residues. CDR3 DNA sequence: TGCGGCCGGGGGGACTCTGGAAACACCATATATTTT. Encoded protein: CGRGDSGNTIYF. The complete variable domain, with remaining parts taken from reference TRBV30 and TRBJ1-3, reads SQTIHQWPATLVQPVGSPLSLECTVEGTSNPNLYWYRQAAGRGLQLLFYSVGIGQISSEVPQNLSASRPQDRQFILSSKKLLLSDSGFYLCGRGDSGNTIYFGEGSWLTVV.

Here the CDR3 reads CASSEITGGGHTEAFF. The DNA of the CDR3 is TGTGCCAGCAGTGAAATAACAGGGGGTGGGCACACTGAAGCTTTCTTT. This chain joins TRBV6-1 and TRBJ1-1, with TRBD1 identical over 8 bases. V gave up 2 bases and J gave up 3 bases; unmatched junction bases: 8. Germline V gives CDR1 MNHNS, CDR2 SASEGT. The CDR3 runs to 16 residues.

The chain recombines TRBV28 with TRBJ1-2, with D unclear. V lost 4 bases to trimming and J lost 8 bases, with 11 bases between them. Germline CDR1 is MDHEN and CDR2 is SYDVKM. The CDR3 sequence is 12 residues long. DNA of the CDR3: TGTGCCAGCAGTTCGGGTACTAGAGGCTACACCTTC. Translating gives CASSSGTRGYTF.

This clone was seen once. The gene calls are TRBV10-2 and TRBJ2-3; 8 nucleotides agree with TRBD2. This CDR3 has 14 amino acids. Trimming cost V 9 bases and J 4 bases; bases outside gene matches: 9. From germline, CDR1 is WSHSY and CDR2 SAAADI. CDR3 sequence (DNA): TGCGCCAGTGGGGCGGGGGGCATCCCAGATACGCAGTATTTT. As protein: CASGAGGIPDTQYF.

This rearrangement joins TRBV7-2 to TRBJ1-2, with D tentatively TRBD1 (6 bases). CDR1 is SGHTA, CDR2 FQGNSA, per germline. This CDR3 contains 14 residues. Deletions cut 4 bases from V and 2 bases from J, with 11 bases between. DNA for the CDR3: TGTGCCAGCAGCTCCCTTACAGGGAACTATGGCTACACCTTC. This codes for CASSSLTGNYGYTF.

V is TRBV28 and J is TRBJ1-3; no clear D. Germline assignment: CDR1 MDHEN and CDR2 SYDVKM. The CDR3 extends over 15 amino acids. V dropped 6 bases and J dropped 0 bases, with 12 bases sitting between them. The CDR3 region is CASRHFGDSGNTIYF. As DNA, the CDR3 is TGTGCCAGCAGGCACTTCGGGGACTCTGGAAACACCATATATTTT.

The chain carries TRBV15 and TRBJ1-5; a possible D gene is TRBD1 (6 bases). This CDR3 is built from 15 residues. Looked up from germline, CDR1 is LNHNV and CDR2 is YYDKDF (reference sequence). Trimming removed 4 bases at V and 3 bases at J, with 13 bases between. Written as DNA, the CDR3 is TGTGCCACCAGCACGAGGCGGGGGCCCAATCAGCCCCAGCATTTT. It codes for CATSTRRGPNQPQHF.